The source of this T cell receptor beta chain is a study of blood T cell repertoires in COVID-19. Turning to the study itself: Material from acute and convalescent COVID-19 was sourced from the United States, Italy and Spain. The cDNA or gDNA used as material had been derived from T cells, B-cell-depleted T cells, or PBMCs.

Germline values: CDR1 MDHEN, CDR2 SYDVKM. V lost 7 bases, J lost 2 bases, and 10 bases stayed unmatched. The CDR3 has 15 residues. Per the authors' pipeline: The assay estimated nucleated cells by amplifying reference gene primers. Assay: immunoSEQ multiplex PCR; the TCRdb copy retains only in-frame clones and omits some. The DNA gave D and trimming, while V, J and clone size come from that table. The top ten clones hold 3% to 3.5% of a sample with some 150,000 clones, about 80% of them seen once. The specimen was peripheral blood. The TCR originated in a woman older than 75 with acute or convalescent COVID-19. This chain connects TRBV28 to TRBJ1-1; 7 bases fit TRBD1. The CDR3 reads CASTPPGGKNTEAFF. The CDR3, as DNA: TGTGCCAGCACTCCACCAGGGGGGAAAAACACTGAAGCTTTCTTT.